The rows below give T cell receptor beta chains drawn from one sample of a study of tumor-infiltrating lymphocytes in primary liver carcinoma. TCRdb passed the multiplex PCR reads through MiXCR, listing each CDR3 protein once. The table records around 190,000 distinct CDR3 sequences, around four fifths of them present only once. Input material: tumor tissue from primary liver carcinoma. Receptors originate from a man between 35 and 55 years old with primary liver carcinoma and hepatitis B virus infection. The CDR3 runs from the conserved cysteine through the conserved F or W. A D gene is named only where the DNA matches it firmly. Rows give clone size only sometimes, using once, few, many, or a class for an expanded clone.

clone size: .; D gene: TRBD2; V gene: TRBV12-3/TRBV12-4; J gene: TRBJ2-1; CDR3 DNA: TGTGCCAGCAGTAATAGCGGGGGATACTACAATGAGCAGTTCTTC; CDR3 protein: CASSNSGGYYNEQFF
clone size: .; D gene: TRBD2; V gene: TRBV10-3; J gene: TRBJ2-3; CDR3 DNA: TGTGCCATCAGTGACGTGGGACCAGCGGGAGCTGATGATACGCAGTATTTT; CDR3 protein: CAISDVGPAGADDTQYF
clone size: .; D gene: .; V gene: TRBV12-3/TRBV12-4; J gene: TRBJ2-3; CDR3 DNA: TGTGTCAGCAGGCGAGGGAGCGCCAGCAATACGCAGTATTTT; CDR3 protein: CVSRRGSASNTQYF
clone size: .; D gene: .; V gene: TRBV6-1; J gene: TRBJ2-3; CDR3 DNA: TGTGCCAGGAGTGAAATAGGAGGGCACTACACAGATACGCAGTATTTT; CDR3 protein: CARSEIGGHYTDTQYF
clone size: .; D gene: .; V gene: TRBV29-1; J gene: TRBJ2-7; CDR3 DNA: TGCAACGTTGGAGATCCGGGTGGGAGCTCCTACGAGCAGTACTTC; CDR3 protein: CNVGDPGGSSYEQYF
clone size: .; D gene: TRBD2; V gene: TRBV11-2; J gene: TRBJ2-2; CDR3 DNA: TGTGCCAGCAACTTAGCGACTAGCGAGGGCACCGGGGAGCTGTTTTTT; CDR3 protein: CASNLATSEGTGELFF
clone size: .; D gene: .; V gene: TRBV11-2; J gene: TRBJ2-4; CDR3 DNA: TGTGCCCGCAGCACTTCGGCGGTAACCAAAAACATTCAGTACTTC; CDR3 protein: CARSTSAVTKNIQYF
clone size: .; D gene: .; V gene: TRBV11-1; J gene: TRBJ2-3; CDR3 DNA: TGTGCCAACAACTCTGGGGGAAGATCTGTTGGAGCCCGCACAGATACGCAGTATTTT; CDR3 protein: CANNSGGRSVGARTDTQYF
clone size: .; D gene: .; V gene: TRBV13; J gene: TRBJ2-3; CDR3 DNA: TGTGCCAGCAGCCTTGGGACAAGGAGCACAGATACGCAGTATTTT; CDR3 protein: CASSLGTRSTDTQYF
clone size: .; D gene: .; V gene: TRBV30; J gene: TRBJ2-3; CDR3 DNA: TGTGCCTGGAGTTACCAGGGAAGAAATACGCAGTATTTT; CDR3 protein: CAWSYQGRNTQYF
clone size: medium-sized; D gene: .; V gene: TRBV29-1; J gene: TRBJ1-1; CDR3 DNA: TGCAGCGTGGTAACAGCTAACACTGAAGCTTTCTTT; CDR3 protein: CSVVTANTEAFF
clone size: few; D gene: .; V gene: TRBV6-2/TRBV6-3; J gene: TRBJ2-7; CDR3 DNA: .; CDR3 protein: CASSYWGAGTDDYEQYF
clone size: .; D gene: .; V gene: TRBV6-2/TRBV6-3; J gene: TRBJ2-3; CDR3 DNA: TGTCCCAGTTCCGCTGGGGCTAGAACCCCGCAGTATTTT; CDR3 protein: CPSSAGARTPQYF
clone size: .; D gene: .; V gene: TRBV6-2/TRBV6-3; J gene: TRBJ1-2; CDR3 DNA: TGTGCCAGCAGCCCCCGGAGTGGCTATGTCTACACCTTC; CDR3 protein: CASSPRSGYVYTF
clone size: .; D gene: TRBD2; V gene: TRBV5-1; J gene: TRBJ2-1; CDR3 DNA: TGCGTCAGCATGGCGGGAGGCGCCGCCTACAATGGGCAGTTCTTC; CDR3 protein: CVSMAGGAAYNGQFF
clone size: .; D gene: TRBD2; V gene: TRBV29-1; J gene: TRBJ2-5; CDR3 DNA: TGCAGCGTTGCACTAGCGGGAGGCCGCTTCAGCCAAGAGACCCATTACTTC; CDR3 protein: CSVALAGGRFSQETHYF
clone size: .; D gene: .; V gene: TRBV11-2; J gene: TRBJ1-2; CDR3 DNA: TGTGCCAGCGGCTTAGATTCGGTAGCCCATTCTCGAGGCTACGCCTTC; CDR3 protein: CASGLDSVAHSRGYAF
clone size: .; D gene: .; V gene: TRBV6-2/TRBV6-3; J gene: TRBJ2-7; CDR3 DNA: TGTGCCAGCGGTTATTGGGTAGCCGGGACAGAGGACTACGAGCAGTGCTTC; CDR3 protein: CASGYWVAGTEDYEQCF
clone size: .; D gene: .; V gene: TRBV14; J gene: TRBJ2-2; CDR3 DNA: TGTGCCAGCCCCTCGCTGGGGGGTCGAGACACCGGGGAGCTGTTTTTT; CDR3 protein: CASPSLGGRDTGELFF
clone size: .; D gene: .; V gene: TRBV29-1; J gene: TRBJ1-5; CDR3 DNA: TGCAGCGCTGCACAGGGTAATAGCAATCTGCCCCAACATTTT; CDR3 protein: CSAAQGNSNLPQHF
clone size: .; D gene: .; V gene: TRBV9; J gene: TRBJ1-1; CDR3 DNA: TGTGCCTGCAGCGTAGCCTTGAACACTGAAGCTTTCTTT; CDR3 protein: CACSVALNTEAFF
clone size: .; D gene: .; V gene: TRBV4-1; J gene: TRBJ2-4; CDR3 DNA: TGCTCCAGCAGCCAACCGAGTTCTCCCATAGCCAAAAACATTCAGTACTTC; CDR3 protein: CSSSQPSSPIAKNIQYF
clone size: .; D gene: .; V gene: TRBV11-2; J gene: TRBJ2-6; CDR3 DNA: TGTGCCAGCAGCTTGGACGGGGGTGGGACCAACGTCCTGACTTTC; CDR3 protein: CASSLDGGGTNVLTF
clone size: .; D gene: .; V gene: TRBV29-1; J gene: TRBJ2-5; CDR3 DNA: TGCAGCGTTGAAGTAACTCCGACACAGTACTTC; CDR3 protein: CSVEVTPTQYF
clone size: .; D gene: .; V gene: TRBV6-1; J gene: TRBJ2-3; CDR3 DNA: TGTGCCAGCAGTGAAGACGGTAGGGGATGGGATACGCAGTATTTT; CDR3 protein: CASSEDGRGWDTQYF
clone size: many; D gene: TRBD1; V gene: TRBV5-4; J gene: TRBJ2-7; CDR3 DNA: TGTGCCAGCAGTTGGGACAGATCCTACGAGCAGTACTTC; CDR3 protein: CASSWDRSYEQYF
clone size: .; D gene: TRBD1; V gene: TRBV11-2; J gene: TRBJ2-7; CDR3 DNA: TGTACCAGCAGCTTACGACGGACAGGGGAGAACGAGCAGTACTTC; CDR3 protein: CTSSLRRTGENEQYF
clone size: .; D gene: TRBD2; V gene: TRBV29-1; J gene: TRBJ2-1; CDR3 DNA: TGCAGTGTGTGGGGACTACCTTACAATGAGCAGTTCTTC; CDR3 protein: CSVWGLPYNEQFF
clone size: .; D gene: .; V gene: TRBV4-2; J gene: TRBJ2-3; CDR3 DNA: TGTGCCAGCAGCCATGACGGTAGCGAGAGATCAGATACACAGTATTTT; CDR3 protein: CASSHDGSERSDTQYF
clone size: .; D gene: .; V gene: TRBV28; J gene: TRBJ2-2; CDR3 DNA: TGTGCCAGCAGTCCACCAACTAGATCTATCGGGGAGCTGTTTTTT; CDR3 protein: CASSPPTRSIGELFF
clone size: .; D gene: .; V gene: TRBV12-3/TRBV12-4; J gene: TRBJ1-1; CDR3 DNA: TGTGTCAGCAGCTTTTCAAGGGCCGCTGAAGCTTTCTTT; CDR3 protein: CVSSFSRAAEAFF
clone size: .; D gene: .; V gene: TRBV11-1; J gene: TRBJ2-1; CDR3 DNA: TGTGCCAGCAGCTTATACCGCTCCGCGGGAAGGTCCTACAACAAGCAGTTCTTC; CDR3 protein: CASSLYRSAGRSYNKQFF
clone size: .; D gene: .; V gene: TRBV5-5; J gene: TRBJ2-7; CDR3 DNA: TGTACCAGCAGCCTTCTGTTCCGGGACGAGCAGTACTTC; CDR3 protein: CTSSLLFRDEQYF
clone size: .; D gene: .; V gene: TRBV6-2/TRBV6-3; J gene: TRBJ2-7; CDR3 DNA: TGTGCCAGCAGTTTCGAGGTACATTACGAGCAGTACTTC; CDR3 protein: CASSFEVHYEQYF
clone size: .; D gene: TRBD1; V gene: TRBV12-3/TRBV12-4; J gene: TRBJ1-5; CDR3 DNA: TGTGCCAGCAGATTCGGGACAGGGGGCTATCAGCCCAAACATTTT; CDR3 protein: CASRFGTGGYQPKHF
clone size: many; D gene: .; V gene: TRBV30; J gene: TRBJ2-7; CDR3 DNA: TGTGCCTGGAGTCTGGATCCGAGGGGGTACGAGCAGTACTTC; CDR3 protein: CAWSLDPRGYEQYF
clone size: once; D gene: TRBD2; V gene: TRBV5-8; J gene: TRBJ2-1; CDR3 DNA: TGTGCCAGCAGCTCGGGACTAGTGGGATTATACAATGAGCAATTCTTC; CDR3 protein: CASSSGLVGLYNEQFF
clone size: .; D gene: .; V gene: TRBV29-1; J gene: TRBJ2-3; CDR3 DNA: TGCAGCGTCACTGGAATGGAGGGACGTAGCACAGATACACAGTATTTT; CDR3 protein: CSVTGMEGRSTDTQYF
clone size: .; D gene: TRBD2; V gene: TRBV5-1; J gene: TRBJ2-3; CDR3 DNA: TGCACCAGCAGCTTGGACGCGGGGGATGCGCAGTATTTT; CDR3 protein: CTSSLDAGDAQYF
clone size: .; D gene: TRBD1; V gene: TRBV29-1; J gene: TRBJ2-5; CDR3 DNA: TGCAGAATTGTTCTCCACGGGACAGGGAGAGAGACCCAGTACTTC; CDR3 protein: CRIVLHGTGRETQYF